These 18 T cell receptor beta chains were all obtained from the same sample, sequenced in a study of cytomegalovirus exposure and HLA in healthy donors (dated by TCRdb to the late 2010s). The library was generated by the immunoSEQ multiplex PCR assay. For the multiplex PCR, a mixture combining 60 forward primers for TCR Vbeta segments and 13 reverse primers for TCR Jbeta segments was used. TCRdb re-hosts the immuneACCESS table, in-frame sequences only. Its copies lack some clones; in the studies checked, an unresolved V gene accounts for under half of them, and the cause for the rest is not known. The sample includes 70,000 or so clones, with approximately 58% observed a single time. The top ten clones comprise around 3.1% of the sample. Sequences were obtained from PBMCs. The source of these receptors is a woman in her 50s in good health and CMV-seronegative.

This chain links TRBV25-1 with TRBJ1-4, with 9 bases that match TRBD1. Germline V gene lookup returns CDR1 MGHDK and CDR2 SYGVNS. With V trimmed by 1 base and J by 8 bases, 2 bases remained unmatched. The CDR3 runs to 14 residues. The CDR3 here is CASSEWTGDEKLFF. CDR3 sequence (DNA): TGTGCCAGCAGTGAATGGACAGGGGACGAAAAACTGTTTTTT.

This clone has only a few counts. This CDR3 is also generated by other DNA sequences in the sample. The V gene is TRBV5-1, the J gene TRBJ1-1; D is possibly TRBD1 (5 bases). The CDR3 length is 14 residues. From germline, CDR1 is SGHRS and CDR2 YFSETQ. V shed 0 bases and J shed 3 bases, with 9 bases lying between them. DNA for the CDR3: TGCGCCAGCAGCTTGGACAGGCCCGACACTGAAGCTTTCTTT. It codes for CASSLDRPDTEAFF.

The chain's CDR3 is CASSENTEKTQYF. The CDR3 bases are TGTGCCAGCAGTGAAAACACAGAGAAGACCCAGTACTTC. The rearrangement joins TRBV2 to TRBJ2-5; no clear D. CDR1 is SNHLY and CDR2 is FYNNEI in the germline V gene. Trimming took off 2 bases at V and 6 bases at J, with 10 bases between the two ends. The CDR3 is made up of 13 amino acids.

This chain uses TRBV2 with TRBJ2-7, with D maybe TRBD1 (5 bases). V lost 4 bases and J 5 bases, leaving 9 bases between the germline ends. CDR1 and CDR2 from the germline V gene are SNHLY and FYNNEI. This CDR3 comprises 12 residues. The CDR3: CASSGRVHEQYF. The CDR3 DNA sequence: TGTGCCAGCAGTGGCAGGGTACACGAGCAGTACTTC.

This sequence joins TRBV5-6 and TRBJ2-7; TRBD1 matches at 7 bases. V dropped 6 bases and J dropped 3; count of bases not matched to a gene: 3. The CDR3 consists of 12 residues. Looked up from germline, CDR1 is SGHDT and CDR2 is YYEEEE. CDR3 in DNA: TGTGCCAGCACCCAGGGGGTCTACGAGCAGTACTTC. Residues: CASTQGVYEQYF. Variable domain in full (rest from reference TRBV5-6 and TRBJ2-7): DAGVTQSPTHLIKTRGQQVTLRCSPKSGHDTVSWYQQALGQGPQFIFQYYEEEERQRGNFPDRFSGHQFPNYSSELNVNALLLGDSALYLCASTQGVYEQYFGPGTRLTVT.

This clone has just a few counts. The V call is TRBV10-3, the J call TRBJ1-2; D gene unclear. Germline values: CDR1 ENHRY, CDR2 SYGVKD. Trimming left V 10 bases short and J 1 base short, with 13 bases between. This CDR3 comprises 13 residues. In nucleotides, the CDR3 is TGTGCCAGCACGGGAGAGCTTAACTATGGCTACACCTTC. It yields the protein CASTGELNYGYTF.

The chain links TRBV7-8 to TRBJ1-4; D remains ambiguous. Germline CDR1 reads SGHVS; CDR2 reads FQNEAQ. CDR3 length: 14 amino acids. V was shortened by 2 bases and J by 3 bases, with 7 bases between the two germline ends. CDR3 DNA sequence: TGTGCCAGCAGCTTATCAGATTCTAATGAAAAACTGTTTTTT. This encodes CASSLSDSNEKLFF.

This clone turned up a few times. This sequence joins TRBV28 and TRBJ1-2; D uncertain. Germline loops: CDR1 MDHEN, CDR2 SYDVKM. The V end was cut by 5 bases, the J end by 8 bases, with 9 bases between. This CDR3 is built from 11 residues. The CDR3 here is CASSLSWGYTF. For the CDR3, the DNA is TGTGCCAGCAGTCTGAGTTGGGGCTACACCTTC.

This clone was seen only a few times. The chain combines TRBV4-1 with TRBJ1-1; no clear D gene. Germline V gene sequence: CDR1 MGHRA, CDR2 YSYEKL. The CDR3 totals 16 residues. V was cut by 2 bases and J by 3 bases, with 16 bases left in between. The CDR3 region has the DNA TGCGCCAGCAGCCAATGGATCGGCCGCGGGGACACTGAAGCTTTCTTT. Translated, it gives CASSQWIGRGDTEAFF.

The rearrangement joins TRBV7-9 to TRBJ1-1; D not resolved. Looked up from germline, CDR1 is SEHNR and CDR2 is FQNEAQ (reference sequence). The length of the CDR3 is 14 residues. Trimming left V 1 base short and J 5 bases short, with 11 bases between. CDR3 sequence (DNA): TGTGCCAGCAGCTTAGACCTAAGTAGAACTGAAGCTTTCTTT. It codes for CASSLDLSRTEAFF.

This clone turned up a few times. CDR3 coding DNA: TGCAGCGTGGGAGGGAAGAACACTGAAGCTTTCTTT. Its translation is CSVGGKNTEAFF. The chain has TRBV29-1 and TRBJ1-1; the D is unclear. V was clipped by 6 bases and J by 1 base, with 9 bases between them. The germline V gene has CDR1 SQVTM and CDR2 ANQGSEA. The CDR3 totals 12 residues.

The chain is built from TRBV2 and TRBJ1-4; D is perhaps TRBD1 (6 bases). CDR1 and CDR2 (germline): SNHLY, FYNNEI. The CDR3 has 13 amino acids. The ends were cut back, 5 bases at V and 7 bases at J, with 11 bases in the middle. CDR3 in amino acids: CASSRGGGEKLFF. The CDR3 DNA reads TGTGCCAGCAGTAGGGGGGGAGGTGAAAAACTGTTTTTT.

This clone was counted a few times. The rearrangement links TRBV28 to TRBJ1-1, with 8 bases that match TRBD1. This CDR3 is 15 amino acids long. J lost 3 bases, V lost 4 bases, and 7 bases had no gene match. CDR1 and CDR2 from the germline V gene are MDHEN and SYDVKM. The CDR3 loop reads CASSSYRGKYTEAFF. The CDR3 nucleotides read TGTGCCAGCAGTTCATACAGGGGGAAGTACACTGAAGCTTTCTTT. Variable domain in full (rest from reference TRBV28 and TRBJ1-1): DVKVTQSSRYLVKRTGEKVFLECVQDMDHENMFWYRQDPGLGLRLIYFSYDVKMKEKGDIPEGYSVSREKKERFSLILESASTNQTSMYLCASSSYRGKYTEAFFGQGTRLTVV.

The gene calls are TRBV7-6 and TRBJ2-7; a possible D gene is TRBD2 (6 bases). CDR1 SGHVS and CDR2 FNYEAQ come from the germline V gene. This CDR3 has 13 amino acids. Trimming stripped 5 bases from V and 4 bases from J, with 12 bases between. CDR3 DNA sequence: TGTGCCAGCAGCCAGCATGGGGGGTACGAGCAGTACTTC. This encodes CASSQHGGYEQYF.

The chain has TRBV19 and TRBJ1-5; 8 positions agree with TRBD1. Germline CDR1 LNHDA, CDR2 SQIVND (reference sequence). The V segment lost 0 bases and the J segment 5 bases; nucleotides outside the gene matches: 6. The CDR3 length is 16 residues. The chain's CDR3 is CASSIDGRGHYQPQHF. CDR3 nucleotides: TGTGCCAGTAGTATAGACGGCAGGGGGCACTATCAGCCCCAGCATTTT.

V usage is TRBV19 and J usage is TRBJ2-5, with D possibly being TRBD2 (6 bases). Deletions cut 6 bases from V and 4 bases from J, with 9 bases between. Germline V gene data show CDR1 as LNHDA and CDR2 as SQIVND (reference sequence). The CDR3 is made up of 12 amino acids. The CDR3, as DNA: TGTGCCAGTAGGCGGGGCTTAGAGACCCAGTACTTC. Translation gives CASRRGLETQYF.

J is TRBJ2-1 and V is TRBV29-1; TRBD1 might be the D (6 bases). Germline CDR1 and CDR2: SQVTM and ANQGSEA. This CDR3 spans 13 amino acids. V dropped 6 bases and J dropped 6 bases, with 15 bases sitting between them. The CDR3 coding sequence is TGCAGCGTCCGCGCTGGGACACTCAATGAGCAGTTCTTC. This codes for CSVRAGTLNEQFF.

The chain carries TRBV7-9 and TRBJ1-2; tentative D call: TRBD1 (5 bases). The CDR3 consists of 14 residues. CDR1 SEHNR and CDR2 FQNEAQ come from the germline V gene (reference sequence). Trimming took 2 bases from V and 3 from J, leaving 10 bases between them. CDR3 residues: CASSLQGWDYGYTF. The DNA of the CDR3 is TGTGCCAGCAGCTTACAGGGTTGGGACTATGGCTACACCTTC.